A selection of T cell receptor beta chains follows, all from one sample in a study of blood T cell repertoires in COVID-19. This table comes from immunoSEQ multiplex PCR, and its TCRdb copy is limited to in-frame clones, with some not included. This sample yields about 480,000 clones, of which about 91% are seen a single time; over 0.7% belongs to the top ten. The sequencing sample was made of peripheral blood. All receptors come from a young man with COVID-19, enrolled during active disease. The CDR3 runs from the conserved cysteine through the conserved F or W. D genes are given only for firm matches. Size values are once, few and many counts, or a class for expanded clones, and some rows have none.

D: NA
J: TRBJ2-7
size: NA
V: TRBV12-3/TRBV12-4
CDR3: CASSFSSGNEQYF
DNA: TGTGCCAGCAGTTTTAGTTCAGGGAACGAGCAGTACTTC

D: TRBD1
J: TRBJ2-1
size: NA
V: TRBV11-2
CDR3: CASSLAGTVVDNEQFF
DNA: TGTGCCAGCAGCTTGGCAGGGACAGTGGTGGACAATGAGCAGTTCTTC

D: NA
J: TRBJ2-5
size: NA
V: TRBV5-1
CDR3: CASSYSRNQETQYF
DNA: TGCGCCAGCAGCTACTCCAGGAATCAAGAGACCCAGTACTTC

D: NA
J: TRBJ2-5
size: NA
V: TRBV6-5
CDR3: CASSSPREQETQYF
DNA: TGTGCCAGCAGTTCTCCTCGGGAACAAGAGACCCAGTACTTC

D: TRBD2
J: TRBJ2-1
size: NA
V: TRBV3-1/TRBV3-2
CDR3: CASSQALLADFNEQFF
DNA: TGTGCCAGCAGCCAAGCCTTACTAGCGGACTTCAATGAGCAGTTCTTC

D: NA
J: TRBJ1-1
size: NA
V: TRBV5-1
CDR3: CASSADDRTGRGNTEAFF
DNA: TGCGCCAGCAGTGCCGACGACCGAACAGGGAGGGGAAACACTGAAGCTTTCTTT

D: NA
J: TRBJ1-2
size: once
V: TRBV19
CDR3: CASRLPGGGYTF
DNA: TGTGCCAGTAGGCTTCCCGGCGGGGGCTACACCTTC

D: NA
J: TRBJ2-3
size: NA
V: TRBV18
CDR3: CASSPNKGSDTQYF
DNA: TGTGCCAGCTCACCAAATAAGGGGTCAGATACGCAGTATTTT

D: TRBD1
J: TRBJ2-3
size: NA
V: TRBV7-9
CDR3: CASSDRERDTQYF
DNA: TGTGCCAGCAGCGACAGGGAGCGAGATACGCAGTATTTT

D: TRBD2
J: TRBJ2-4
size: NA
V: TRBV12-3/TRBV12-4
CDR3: CATRDYRNIQYF
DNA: TGTGCCACCAGGGACTATCGAAACATTCAGTACTTC

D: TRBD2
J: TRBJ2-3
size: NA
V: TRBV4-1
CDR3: CASSQEASGEWDTQYF
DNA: TGCGCCAGCAGCCAAGAAGCCAGCGGGGAGTGGGATACGCAGTATTTT

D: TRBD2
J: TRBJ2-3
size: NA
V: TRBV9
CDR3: CASSVAAGLTDTQYF
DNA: TGTGCCAGCAGCGTAGCAGCGGGGCTTACAGATACGCAGTATTTT

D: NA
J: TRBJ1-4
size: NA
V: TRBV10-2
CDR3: CASTNWGGNAGGKLFF
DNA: TGCGCCAGCACAAACTGGGGGGGCAACGCCGGGGGAAAACTGTTTTTT

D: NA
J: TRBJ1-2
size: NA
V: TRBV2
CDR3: CASTRETSYTF
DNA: TGTGCCAGCACTCGGGAGACGAGCTACACCTTC

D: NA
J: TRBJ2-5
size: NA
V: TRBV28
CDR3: CATLGLLQETQYF
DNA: TGTGCCACCCTAGGACTCCTCCAGGAGACCCAGTACTTC

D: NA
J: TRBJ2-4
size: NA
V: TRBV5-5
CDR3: CASSPERQRAKNIQYF
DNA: TGTGCCAGCAGCCCGGAGAGGCAGAGAGCCAAAAACATTCAGTACTTC

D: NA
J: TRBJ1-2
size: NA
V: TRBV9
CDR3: CASSVDLDSPYGYTF
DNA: TGTGCCAGCAGCGTAGACTTGGACAGCCCTTATGGCTACACCTTC

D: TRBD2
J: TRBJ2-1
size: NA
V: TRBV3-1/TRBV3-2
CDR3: CASSQAGLAAQQFF
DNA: TGTGCCAGCAGCCAGGCCGGACTAGCGGCCCAGCAGTTCTTC

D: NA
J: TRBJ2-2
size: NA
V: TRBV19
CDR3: CASRGSGVWFNTGELFF
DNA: TGTGCCAGTAGAGGGTCAGGGGTCTGGTTTAACACCGGGGAGCTGTTTTTT

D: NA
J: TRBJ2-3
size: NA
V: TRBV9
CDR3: CASSVRGSTDTQYF
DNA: TGTGCCAGCAGCGTACGGGGTAGCACAGATACGCAGTATTTT

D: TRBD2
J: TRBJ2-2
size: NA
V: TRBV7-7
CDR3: CASSLALAGGPSGELFF
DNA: TGTGCTAGCAGCTTAGCGCTGGCGGGAGGGCCCTCCGGGGAGCTGTTTTTT

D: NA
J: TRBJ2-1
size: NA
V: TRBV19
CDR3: CASQDGGFPNEQFF
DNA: TGTGCCAGTCAAGATGGGGGGTTTCCGAATGAGCAGTTCTTC

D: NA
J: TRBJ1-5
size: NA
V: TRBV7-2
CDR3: CASSLEPWGRAPQPQHF
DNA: TGTGCCAGCAGCTTAGAGCCCTGGGGCAGGGCCCCTCAGCCCCAGCATTTT

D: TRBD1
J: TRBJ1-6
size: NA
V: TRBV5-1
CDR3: CASSGGQGSSPLHF
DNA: TGCGCCAGCAGCGGTGGACAGGGGAGTTCACCCCTCCACTTT

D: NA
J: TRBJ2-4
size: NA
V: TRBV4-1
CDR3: CASSTKGGIPAKNIQYF
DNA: TGCGCCAGCAGCACTAAGGGCGGGATCCCCGCCAAAAACATTCAGTACTTC

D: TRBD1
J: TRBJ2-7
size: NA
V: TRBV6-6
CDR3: CASSYSGTGGYEQYF
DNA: TGTGCCAGCAGTTACTCCGGGACAGGGGGCTACGAGCAGTACTTC

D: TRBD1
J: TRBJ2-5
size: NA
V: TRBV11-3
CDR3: CASSSKRGPETQYF
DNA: TGTGCCAGCAGCTCAAAAAGGGGGCCGGAGACCCAGTACTTC

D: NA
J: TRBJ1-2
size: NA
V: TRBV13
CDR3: CASSDMRGGDYGYTF
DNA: TGTGCCAGCAGCGACATGAGGGGAGGGGACTATGGCTACACCTTC

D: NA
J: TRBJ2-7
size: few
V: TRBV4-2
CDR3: CASSQVGGYEQYF
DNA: TGTGCCAGCAGCCAAGTAGGGGGATACGAGCAGTACTTC

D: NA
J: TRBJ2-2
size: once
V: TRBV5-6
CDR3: CASSHRGGGQATQLFF
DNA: TGTGCCAGCAGCCATCGTGGCGGGGGCCAAGCTACGCAGCTGTTTTTT

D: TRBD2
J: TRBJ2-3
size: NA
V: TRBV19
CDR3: CASRRTSGKILTSTDTQYF
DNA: TGTGCCAGTAGGCGGACTAGCGGGAAAATCCTAACTAGCACAGATACGCAGTATTTT

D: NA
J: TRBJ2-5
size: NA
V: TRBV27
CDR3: CASSLLGAGKETQYF
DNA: TGTGCCAGCAGTCTCCTCGGGGCGGGGAAAGAGACCCAGTACTTC

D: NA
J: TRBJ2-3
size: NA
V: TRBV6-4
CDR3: CASKIVSGDTQYF
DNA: TGTGCCAGCAAAATAGTAAGTGGAGATACGCAGTATTTT

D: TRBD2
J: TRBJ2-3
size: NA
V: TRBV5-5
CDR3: CASSLAGRLDTQYF
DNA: TGTGCCAGCAGCTTGGCCGGGAGGTTAGATACGCAGTATTTT

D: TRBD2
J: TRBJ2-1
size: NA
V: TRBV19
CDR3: CASSNPGGDNEQFF
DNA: TGTGCCAGTAGTAACCCGGGGGGAGACAATGAGCAGTTCTTC

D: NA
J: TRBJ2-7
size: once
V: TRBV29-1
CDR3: CSAGDRLYEQYF
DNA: TGCAGCGCCGGAGACAGACTCTACGAGCAGTACTTC

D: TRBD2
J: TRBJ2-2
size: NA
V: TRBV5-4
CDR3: CASRMDRGGNTGELFF
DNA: TGTGCCAGCAGAATGGACCGGGGGGGCAACACCGGGGAGCTGTTTTTT

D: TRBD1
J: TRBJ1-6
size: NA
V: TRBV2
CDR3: CASIQGDFNSPLHF
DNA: TGTGCCAGCATTCAGGGGGATTTTAATTCACCCCTCCACTTT

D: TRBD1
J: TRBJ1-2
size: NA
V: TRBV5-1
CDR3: CASSVDRRGYGYTF
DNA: TGCGCCAGCAGCGTGGACAGGCGGGGATATGGCTACACCTTC

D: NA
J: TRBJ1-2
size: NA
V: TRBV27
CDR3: CASSKGGLPYGYTF
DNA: TGTGCCAGCAGTAAAGGTGGGCTTCCCTATGGCTACACCTTC

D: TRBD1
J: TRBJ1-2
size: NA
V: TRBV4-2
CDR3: CASSQGTGGSSPYGYTF
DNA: TGTGCCAGCAGCCAAGGGACAGGGGGCTCTTCACCTTATGGCTACACCTTC

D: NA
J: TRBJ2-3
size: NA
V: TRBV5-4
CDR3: CASSSDSSSGTDTQYF
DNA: TGTGCCAGCAGCTCCGATTCTAGCTCGGGCACAGATACGCAGTATTTT

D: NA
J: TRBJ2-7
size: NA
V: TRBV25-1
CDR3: CASSVKGSPTYEQYF
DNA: TGTGCCAGCAGTGTTAAGGGGTCACCTACCTACGAGCAGTACTTC

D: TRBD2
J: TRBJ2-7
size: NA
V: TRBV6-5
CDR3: CASGRTSSYEQYF
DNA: TGTGCCAGCGGCCGGACTAGCTCCTACGAGCAGTACTTC

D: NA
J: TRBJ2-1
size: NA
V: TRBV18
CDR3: CASSQGGGRNNEQFF
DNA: TGTGCCAGCTCACAGGGAGGGGGGCGTAACAATGAGCAGTTCTTC